This TCR beta chain was identified in a study of cytomegalovirus exposure and HLA in healthy donors. Study summary: In an early release, HLA-typed donors contributed approximately 82 million unique TCR sequences. The study, taken as a whole, reports: Near-uniform donor sequencing depth was presumed by presence/absence analyses.

The CDR3 loop spans 12 amino acids. Germline V CDR1 and CDR2: LGHNA, YSLEER. The V end was cut by 4 bases, the J end by 7 bases, with 5 bases between. This clone came up once. What it binds is not known. For the donor in question, CMV serostatus went unrecorded. The PCR ran on 60 Vbeta and 13 Jbeta primers. Clones were read by immunoSEQ multiplex PCR, and TCRdb kept only the in-frame ones, dropping some. The sample lists about 91,000 clones; about 68% were seen once. This TCR was sampled from a human donor in good health. The sample taken for sequencing was PBMCs. The chain is built from TRBV4-3 and TRBJ1-6; D is undetermined. As DNA, the CDR3 is TGCGCCAGCAGCCGTCAGAATTCACCCCTCCACTTT. This encodes CASSRQNSPLHF.